These T cell receptor beta chains were read from a single sample in a study of T cells in Graves' hyperthyroidism and ophthalmopathy. MiXCR was run by TCRdb on the multiplex PCR reads, yielding one entry per CDR3 protein. The data contain approximately 400,000 distinct CDR3 sequences, approximately 14% of them singletons. Material: blood. Source of these receptors: a woman aged 30 to 39 with Graves' ophthalmopathy. Both conserved end residues are part of each CDR3. The order of the fields is CDR3 length, V gene, CDR3 protein.

>13|TRBV29-1
CSVGGRTSYEQYF
>13|TRBV20-1
CSAKRTGGWEQYF
>16|TRBV19
CASLPGRDSPAGAQHF
>15|TRBV7-8
CASSLGTLSGNTIYF
>14|TRBV5-5
CASSLDRGLTEAFF
>16|TRBV20-1
CSARDPRWVSYNEQFF
>14|TRBV19
CASSIIRELDGYTF
>15|TRBV27
CASSLGIASGSPLHF
>15|TRBV5-1
CASSLKGAQIETQYF
>15|TRBV6-1
CASSERAGFNSPLHF
>15|TRBV11-3
CASSPPVSSPGEQYF
>13|TRBV11-3
CASSLGSQGTQYF
>12|TRBV7-9
CASSLQGHEQYF
>11|TRBV2
CASSADQPQHF
>15|TRBV28
CASTPRGAINTEAFF
>13|TRBV29-1
CSVRTGGASPLHF
>14|TRBV14
CASSQVYRHTEAFF
>14|TRBV18
CASSSMDMNTEAFF
>18|TRBV7-2
CASSLHAKTSGGWNEQFF
>15|TRBV6-1
CASTITGTDTDTQYF
>13|TRBV6-2/TRBV6-3
CASRRGIGTEAFF
>14|TRBV5-8
CASSVAPVNQPQHF
>12|TRBV7-9
CASSQDSYEAFF
>12|TRBV6-5
CASSYRIYEQYF
>14|TRBV3-1
CASSQMTGGYEQYF
>12|TRBV20-1
CSPKGHVNTQYF
>13|TRBV19
CASSMGRAETQYF
>13|TRBV5-8
CASSRRDNVEQYF
>15|TRBV20-1
CSARDPGGAGGELFF
>12|TRBV18
CASSGDSFEAFF
>13|TRBV11-2
CASSLEGGETQYF
>17|TRBV5-6
CASSLVGDGLEKETQYF
>14|TRBV28
CASSLGARPAEAFF
>15|TRBV9
CASSVSGERAQPQHF
>16|TRBV15
CATSRDPGANTGELFF
>13|TRBV28
CASNPRSYTEAFF
>16|TRBV20-1
CSARDLQGAHGGELFF
>15|TRBV5-6
CASSLAGTGEDTIYF
>14|TRBV3-1
CASKQRLGNSPLHF
>13|TRBV6-2/TRBV6-3
CASSKGGYLEAFF
>16|TRBV6-2/TRBV6-3
CASSLAGGPPNNEQFF
>13|TRBV2
CASSETPTGELFF
>17|TRBV11-2
CASSLAGPGGNTGELFF
>16|TRBV28
CASSPRPGSSNQPQHF
>14|TRBV7-9
CASSLREGNQPQHF
>11|TRBV30
CAWMDLETQYF
>16|TRBV27
CASSLRGRGGYETQYF
>16|TRBV5-5
CASSLARQESPYEQYF
>15|TRBV27
CASSPGTVAKNIQYF
>15|TRBV7-3
CASSLTGSDTGELFF
>15|TRBV7-9
CASSLPHGGAYGYTF
>14|TRBV12-3/TRBV12-4
CASISDTGRGEQYF
>12|TRBV6-1
CASSRSTSPLHF
>13|TRBV20-1
CSADGTGGQPQHF
>15|TRBV6-1
CASSRGAGQSNEQYF
>14|TRBV27
CASSFEQSPYEQYF
>15|TRBV9
CASKPLTWAGTEAFF
>14|TRBV15
CATSRDLSAEGYTF
>15|TRBV4-2
CASSETDTAGYGYTF